There are many counts of the clone carrying this T cell receptor beta chain. Its antigen is currently unknown. The data derive from a study of molecular identifiers for immune sequencing clone quantification. On the study more broadly: Four portions were sequenced after RNA from roughly 18,000 or 92,000 naive CD8 cells was split five ways in replicates. Study-level findings and limits: In CMV-specific effectors, clones above 20 copies held over 97% of molecules; naive, under 1%.

MiXCR, applied by TCRdb to the PCR reads, yields one record per CDR3 protein. The repertoire holds just under 20,000 distinct CDR3 sequences, with about a fifth as singletons. The CDR3 covers 11 residues. V lost 6 bases to trimming and J lost 7 bases; unmatched junction nucleotides: 0. The clonotype was recovered from a human donor in good health. Some libraries in this study had Jurkat cell RNA spiked in. The sequenced sample consisted of naive CD8+ T cells from blood, with Jurkat cell RNA spiked in. Subset meaning: FACS-sorted CD8+CD4-CCR7+CD45RA+ naive T cells. This sequence joins TRBV12-3 or TRBV12-4 and TRBJ2-1; TRBD2 aligns across 7 bases. CDR3 protein: CASSGGNEQFF. The CDR3 DNA follows: TGTGCCAGCAGCGGGGGGAATGAGCAGTTCTTC.